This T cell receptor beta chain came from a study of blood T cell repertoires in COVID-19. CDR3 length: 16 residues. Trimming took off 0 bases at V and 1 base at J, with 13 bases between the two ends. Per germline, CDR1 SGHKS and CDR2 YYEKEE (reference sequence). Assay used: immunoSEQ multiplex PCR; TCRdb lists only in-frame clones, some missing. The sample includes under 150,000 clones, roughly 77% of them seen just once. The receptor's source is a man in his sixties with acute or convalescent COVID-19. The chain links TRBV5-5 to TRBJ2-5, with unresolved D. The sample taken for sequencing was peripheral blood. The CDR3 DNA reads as TGTGCCAGCAGCTTGGGTCCGCTAGTCCCCCAAGAGACCCAGTACTTC. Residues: CASSLGPLVPQETQYF. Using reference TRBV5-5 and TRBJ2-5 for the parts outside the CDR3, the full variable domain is DAGVTQSPTHLIKTRGQQVTLRCSPISGHKSVSWYQQVLGQGPQFIFQYYEKEERGRGNFPDRFSARQFPNYSSELNVNALLLGDSALYLCASSLGPLVPQETQYFGPGTRLLVL.